The rows below give T cell receptor beta chains drawn from one sample of a study of T cells in pancreatic ductal adenocarcinoma. Sequencing was performed with immunoSEQ multiplex PCR; in TCRdb, only in-frame clones are kept and a portion is missing. The data contain about 97,000 clones, 90% to 95% of them singletons. The sequenced sample was PBMCs. These receptors were taken from a human donor with pancreatic ductal adenocarcinoma. Both conserved end residues are trimmed from each CDR3. Each record gives: V gene, J gene, CDR3 length, CDR3 protein.

TRBV19	TRBJ2-3	15	ASSISTGTTSTDTQY
TRBV15	TRBJ2-7	11	ATSRDLGAEQY
TRBV4-1	TRBJ1-2	12	ASSRNRGNYGYT
TRBV27	TRBJ2-1	9	ASSSGDEQF
TRBV6-6	TRBJ2-2	13	ASSTTGTNTGELF
TRBV28	TRBJ1-1	11	ASKLAGPEGAF
TRBV29-1	TRBJ2-7	12	SVEGGSGGYEQY
TRBV18	TRBJ2-3	13	ASSPVQVSTDTQY
TRBV21-1	TRBJ2-1	9	ASSNRDRQF
TRBV5-4	TRBJ2-3	14	ASSLTEYHATDTQY
TRBV30	TRBJ2-3	14	AWGQGLAGGTDTQY
TRBV7-3	TRBJ1-2	13	ASSQGQGTNYGYT